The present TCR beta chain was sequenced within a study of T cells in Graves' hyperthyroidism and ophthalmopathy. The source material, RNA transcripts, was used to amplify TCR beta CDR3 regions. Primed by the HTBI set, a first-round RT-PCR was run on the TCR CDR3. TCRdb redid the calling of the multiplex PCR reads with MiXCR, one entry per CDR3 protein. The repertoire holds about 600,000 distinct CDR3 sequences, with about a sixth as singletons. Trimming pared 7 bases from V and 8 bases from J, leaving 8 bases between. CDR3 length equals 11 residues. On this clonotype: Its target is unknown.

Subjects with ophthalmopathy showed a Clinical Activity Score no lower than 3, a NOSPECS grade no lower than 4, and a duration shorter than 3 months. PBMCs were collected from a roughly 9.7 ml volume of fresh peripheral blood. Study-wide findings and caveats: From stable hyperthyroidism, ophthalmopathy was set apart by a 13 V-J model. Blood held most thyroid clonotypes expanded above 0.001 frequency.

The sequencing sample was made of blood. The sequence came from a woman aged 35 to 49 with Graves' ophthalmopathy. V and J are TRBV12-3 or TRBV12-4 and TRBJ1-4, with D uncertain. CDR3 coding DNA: TGTGCCAGCACCGACTTAGAAAAACTGTTTTTT. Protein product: CASTDLEKLFF.